The 24 T cell receptor beta chains given below trace back to one sample, sequenced in a study of blood T cell repertoires in COVID-19. TCRdb keeps only in-frame clones here, not all; method: immunoSEQ multiplex PCR. Of tens of thousands of clones listed, approximately 89% are singletons. The sample comprised peripheral blood. The receptors shown here come from a man aged 50 or older with acute or convalescent COVID-19.

Concerning this clone itself: This CDR3 is also generated by other DNA sequences in the sample. This chain joins TRBV9 and TRBJ1-3; possible D gene TRBD1, 6 bases. The CDR3 totals 14 residues. In germline, CDR1 is SGDLS, CDR2 YYNGEE. Trimming left V 0 bases short and J 2 bases short, with 6 bases between. CDR3 protein: CASSVGQAGNTIYF. The CDR3 region has the DNA TGTGCCAGCAGCGTAGGACAGGCTGGAAACACCATATATTTT.

The chain combines TRBV7-2 with TRBJ1-1; D not resolved. The ends were cut back, 4 bases at V and 1 base at J, with 16 bases in the middle. Per the germline V gene, CDR1 is SGHTA and CDR2 is FQGNSA. The CDR3 contains 16 residues. This CDR3 is CASSSSTRSGNTEAFF. The CDR3 coding sequence is TGTGCCAGCAGCTCCTCTACACGGTCGGGGAACACTGAAGCTTTCTTT.

The chain is built from TRBV29-1 and TRBJ2-5; D is ambiguous. The CDR3 runs 15 residues. Germline V gives CDR1 SQVTM, CDR2 ANQGSEA. V lost 6 bases and J 0 bases, leaving 17 bases between the germline ends. The DNA for the CDR3 is TGCAGCGTCACACCGACTTTTCGGTACCAAGAGACCCAGTACTTC. The encoded protein is CSVTPTFRYQETQYF.

This rearrangement joins TRBV15 to TRBJ1-5, with 7 bases that match TRBD1. The CDR3 totals 14 residues. Germline CDR1 and CDR2: LNHNV and YYDKDF (reference sequence). V lost 0 bases and J lost 5; bases outside the gene matches: 1. The CDR3 loop reads CATSRDQGDQPQHF. The CDR3, as DNA: TGTGCCACCAGCAGAGATCAGGGGGATCAGCCCCAGCATTTT.

This clone was picked up one time. This chain uses TRBV10-3 with TRBJ2-1; 10 nucleotides agree with TRBD1. The ends lost 7 bases at V and 9 bases at J; junction bases unmatched: 12. The germline CDR1 and CDR2 sequences are ENHRY and SYGVKD. This CDR3 is 15 amino acids long. The CDR3 DNA sequence: TGTGCCATCAATAGCGGGACAGGGGTTGGGGTTGAGCAGTTCTTC. This translates into CAINSGTGVGVEQFF.

This clone has only a few counts. The CDR3 region is CASKGQVSGNTIYF. The CDR3 DNA reads as TGTGCCAGCAAGGGACAGGTCTCTGGAAACACCATATATTTT. The rearrangement uses TRBV2 and TRBJ1-3; 8 bases map to TRBD1. Germline V gene sequence: CDR1 SNHLY, CDR2 FYNNEI. The CDR3 has 14 residues. V lost 7 bases, J lost 0 bases, and 2 bases stayed unmatched.

This clone was seen once. This chain connects TRBV6-5 to TRBJ2-3, with unresolved D. CDR1 and CDR2 (germline): MNHEY, SVGAGI. Between the trimmed V and J ends, which lost 8 bases and 1 base, there was a span of 13 bases. This CDR3 spans 14 amino acids. CDR3: CASRRGRGTDTQYF. CDR3 DNA sequence: TGTGCCAGCCGGCGCGGCCGGGGCACAGATACGCAGTATTTT.

This chain connects TRBV19 to TRBJ1-1, with D possibly being TRBD1 (5 bases). Germline V gene data show CDR1 as LNHDA and CDR2 as SQIVND (reference sequence). The CDR3 is made up of 15 amino acids. Deletions cut 4 bases from V and 4 bases from J, with 16 bases between. Here the CDR3 reads CASSTGGVKGTEAFF. The CDR3 DNA sequence: TGTGCCAGTAGTACCGGAGGGGTTAAGGGCACTGAAGCTTTCTTT.

This rearrangement joins TRBV6-6 to TRBJ2-5, with TRBD2 matching 7 bases. After removal of 1 base from V and 5 bases from J, the junction contained 1 base not matched to a gene. Germline CDR1 reads MNHNY; CDR2 reads SVGAGI (reference sequence). This CDR3 has 13 amino acids. As DNA, the CDR3 is TGTGCCAGCAGTTACTATAGCGGGGAGACCCAGTACTTC. This translates into CASSYYSGETQYF.

The V gene is TRBV19, the J gene TRBJ2-1; 8 nucleotides align to TRBD2. Germline CDR1 is LNHDA and CDR2 is SQIVND (reference sequence). The V gene end was trimmed by 10 bases and the J gene end by 2 bases; junction bases not matched to a gene: 7. The CDR3 spans 14 residues. CDR3 loop: CATSGGDAYNEQFF. The CDR3 bases are TGTGCCACCAGCGGGGGCGACGCCTACAATGAGCAGTTCTTC.

As DNA, the CDR3 is TGTGCCAGTACGACAGGTTATCAGCCCCAGCATTTT. It specifies CASTTGYQPQHF. The chain is built from TRBV19 and TRBJ1-5, with D possibly matching TRBD1 (6 bases). Trimming removed 7 bases from V and 5 bases from J, with 9 bases in between. Germline V gene data show CDR1 as LNHDA and CDR2 as SQIVND (reference sequence). The CDR3 runs to 12 residues.

The V gene is TRBV18, the J gene TRBJ2-1; tentative D call: TRBD2 (5 bases). The CDR3 spans 12 residues. The V and J ends lost 8 bases and 8 bases respectively, with 13 bases between them. In germline, CDR1 is KGHSH, CDR2 LQKENI. The CDR3 region is CASAARRDEQFF. CDR3 bases: TGTGCCAGCGCAGCCCGGCGGGATGAGCAGTTCTTC.

The chain employs TRBV5-1 and TRBJ1-1, with a possible D match to TRBD1 (5 bases). Germline loops: CDR1 SGHRS, CDR2 YFSETQ. V was cut by 4 bases and J by 11 bases, with 18 bases left in between. This CDR3 comprises 13 residues. CDR3 residues: CASSDPTGLRAFF. CDR3 bases: TGCGCCAGCAGCGACCCAACAGGTCTACGCGCTTTCTTT.

The rearrangement links TRBV4-1 to TRBJ1-4, with 9 bases aligning to TRBD1. Germline CDR1 reads MGHRA; CDR2 reads YSYEKL. V shed 1 base, J shed 2 bases, and the junction held 5 bases outside the gene matches. The CDR3 loop spans 17 amino acids. CDR3 coding DNA: TGCGCCAGCAGCCAAGGTGGGGGGACAGGGACTAATGAAAAACTGTTTTTT. It yields the protein CASSQGGGTGTNEKLFF.

J is TRBJ1-1 and V is TRBV30; a possible D gene is TRBD1 (6 bases). Per germline, CDR1 GTSNPN and CDR2 SVGIG (reference sequence). The V and J ends lost 4 bases and 0 bases respectively, with 12 bases between them. This CDR3 is 14 amino acids long. CDR3 DNA: TGTGCCTGGAATATGGACAGCTTGAACACTGAAGCTTTCTTT. It encodes CAWNMDSLNTEAFF.

Here the CDR3 DNA reads TGTGCCAGCAGTGCAGGCGAAAATAGCAATCAGCCCCAGCATTTT. Translation: CASSAGENSNQPQHF. The genes are TRBV7-9 and TRBJ1-5; D is unclear. Germline assignment: CDR1 SEHNR and CDR2 FQNEAQ (reference sequence). The length of the CDR3 is 15 residues. The germline V and J ends were trimmed by 6 bases and 0 bases, with 12 bases remaining between them.

The chain combines TRBV2 with TRBJ2-1; D perhaps matches TRBD2 (6 bases). Trimming pared 8 bases from V and 5 bases from J, leaving 19 bases between. The CDR3 totals 15 residues. The germline V gene has CDR1 SNHLY and CDR2 FYNNEI. The CDR3 protein is CASRDRGNLDNEQFF. DNA of the CDR3: TGTGCCAGCCGGGATCGGGGGAACCTCGACAATGAGCAGTTCTTC.

This clone is a singleton in its sample. V gene TRBV12-2 combines with J gene TRBJ2-5; TRBD1, the table's D call, was not compared with the DNA. TRBV12-2 is tagged as a pseudogene. The CDR3 extends over 13 amino acids. This chain's CDR3 is CASRLQGGETQYF. The CDR3 DNA follows: TGTGCAAGTCGCTTACAGGGTGGTGAGACCCAGTACTTC.

The chain recombines TRBV6-1 with TRBJ1-4; 9 bases match TRBD1. Germline CDR1 MNHNS, CDR2 SASEGT. Trimming removed 3 bases from V and 8 bases from J; junction bases left unmatched: 7. The CDR3 consists of 15 residues. The CDR3 region has the DNA TGTGCCAGCAGTGACCACAGGGGGCAGGCGGAAAAACTGTTTTTT. It codes for CASSDHRGQAEKLFF.

The V call is TRBV5-1, the J call TRBJ1-6; perhaps TRBD1 as D (5 bases). Germline-derived CDR1 and CDR2 are SGHRS and YFSETQ. V gave up 1 base and J gave up 5 bases, with 13 bases separating them. The CDR3 is 16 residues long. This CDR3 is CASSLNPGRDNSPLHF. The CDR3 DNA is TGCGCCAGCAGCTTGAACCCAGGCAGGGATAATTCACCCCTCCACTTT.

The chain combines TRBV2 with TRBJ1-2, with 9 nucleotides matching TRBD1. Germline loops: CDR1 SNHLY, CDR2 FYNNEI. J gave up 1 base and V 8 bases, and 8 bases lay outside the gene matches. The CDR3 has 15 residues. For the CDR3, the DNA is TGTGCCAGCGCGCCCGAGGGACAGGGTAACTATGGCTACACCTTC. It encodes CASAPEGQGNYGYTF.

J is TRBJ2-1 and V is TRBV13, with TRBD2 identical over 11 bases. CDR3 length: 18 residues. The germline gives CDR1 PRHDT, CDR2 FYEKMQ (reference sequence). V was pared by 4 bases and J by 1 base, with 9 bases of the junction left unmatched. The CDR3 sequence: CASSSYSTSGRSYNEQFF. CDR3 DNA: TGTGCCAGCAGCTCATACTCCACTAGCGGGAGATCCTACAATGAGCAGTTCTTC. The full variable domain, with the rest looked up from reference TRBV13 and TRBJ2-1, is AAGVIQSPRHLIKEKRETATLKCYPIPRHDTVYWYQQGPGQDPQFLISFYEKMQSDKGSIPDRFSAQQFSDYHSELNMSSLELGDSALYFCASSSYSTSGRSYNEQFFGPGTRLTVL.

The genes are TRBV6-4 and TRBJ2-2; D might be TRBD2 (6 bases). CDR1 is MRHNA, CDR2 SNTAGT, per germline. Trimming left V 3 bases short and J 0 bases short, with 17 bases between. This CDR3 contains 18 residues. CDR3 sequence reads: CASSEVTGASANTGELFF. The CDR3, as DNA: TGTGCCAGCAGTGAAGTAACGGGAGCGTCGGCGAACACCGGGGAGCTGTTTTTT.

This clone is a singleton in its sample. CDR3 residues: CASSQDPGVDTEAFF. CDR3 nucleotides: TGCGCCAGCAGCCAAGATCCCGGGGTGGACACTGAAGCTTTCTTT. The chain uses TRBV4-1 and TRBJ1-1; D is ambiguous. The V end lost 0 bases, the J end lost 3 bases, and 11 bases lay between the germline ends. The CDR3 length is 15 residues. Per the germline V gene, CDR1 is MGHRA and CDR2 is YSYEKL.